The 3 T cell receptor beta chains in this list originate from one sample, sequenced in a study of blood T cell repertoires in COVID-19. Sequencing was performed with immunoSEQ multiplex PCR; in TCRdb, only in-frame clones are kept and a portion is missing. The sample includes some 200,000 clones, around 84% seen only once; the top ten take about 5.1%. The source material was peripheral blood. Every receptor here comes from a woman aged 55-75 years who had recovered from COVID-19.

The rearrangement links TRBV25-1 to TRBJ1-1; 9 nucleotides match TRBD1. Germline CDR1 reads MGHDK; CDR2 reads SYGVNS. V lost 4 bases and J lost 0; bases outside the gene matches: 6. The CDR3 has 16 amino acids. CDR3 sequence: CASSAQGAGVNTEAFF. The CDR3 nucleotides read TGTGCCAGCAGTGCACAGGGGGCGGGGGTGAACACTGAAGCTTTCTTT.

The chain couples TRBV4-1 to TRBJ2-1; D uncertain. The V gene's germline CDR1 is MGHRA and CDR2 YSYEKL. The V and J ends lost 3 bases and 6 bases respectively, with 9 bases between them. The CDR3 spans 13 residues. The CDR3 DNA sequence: TGCGCCAGCAGCCACCCCTCCCCCAATGAGCAGTTCTTC. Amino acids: CASSHPSPNEQFF.

This chain's CDR3 is CASSYPDEQYF. CDR3 nucleotides: TGTGCCAGCAGTTACCCGGACGAGCAGTACTTC. The chain links TRBV6-2 or TRBV6-3 to TRBJ2-7; D call uncertain. V was cut by 2 bases and J by 5 bases, with 4 bases left in between. This CDR3 region has 11 residues. From germline, CDR1 is MNHEY and CDR2 SVGEGT.